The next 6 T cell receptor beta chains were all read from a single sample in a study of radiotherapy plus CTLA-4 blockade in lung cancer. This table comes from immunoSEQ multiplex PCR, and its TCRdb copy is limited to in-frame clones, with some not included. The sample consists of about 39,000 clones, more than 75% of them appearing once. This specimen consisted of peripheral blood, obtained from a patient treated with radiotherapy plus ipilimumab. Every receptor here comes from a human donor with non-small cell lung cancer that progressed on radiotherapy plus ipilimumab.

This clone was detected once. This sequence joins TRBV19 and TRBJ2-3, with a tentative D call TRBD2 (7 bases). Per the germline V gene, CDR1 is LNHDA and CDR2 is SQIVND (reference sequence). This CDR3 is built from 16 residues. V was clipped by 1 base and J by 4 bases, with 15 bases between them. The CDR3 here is CASSIGGGAGADTQYF. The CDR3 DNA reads TGTGCCAGTAGTATAGGAGGGGGGGCGGGTGCAGATACGCAGTATTTT. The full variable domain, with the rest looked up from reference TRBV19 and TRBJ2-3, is DGGITQSPKYLFRKEGQNVTLSCEQNLNHDAMYWYRQDPGQGLRLIYYSQIVNDFQKGDIAEGYSVSREKKESFPLTVTSAQKNPTAFYLCASSIGGGAGADTQYFGPGTRLTVL.

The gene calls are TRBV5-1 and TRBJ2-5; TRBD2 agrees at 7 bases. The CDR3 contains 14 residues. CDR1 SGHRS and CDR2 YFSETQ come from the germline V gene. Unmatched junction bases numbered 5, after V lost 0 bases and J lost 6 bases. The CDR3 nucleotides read TGCGCCAGCAGCTTGGATACTAGCGAAAAGACCCAGTACTTC. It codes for CASSLDTSEKTQYF.

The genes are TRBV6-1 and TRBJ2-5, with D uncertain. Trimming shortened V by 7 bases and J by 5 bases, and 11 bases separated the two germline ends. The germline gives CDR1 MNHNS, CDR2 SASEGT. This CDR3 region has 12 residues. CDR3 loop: CASTLYRETQYF. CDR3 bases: TGTGCCAGCACATTGTACCGGGAGACCCAGTACTTC.

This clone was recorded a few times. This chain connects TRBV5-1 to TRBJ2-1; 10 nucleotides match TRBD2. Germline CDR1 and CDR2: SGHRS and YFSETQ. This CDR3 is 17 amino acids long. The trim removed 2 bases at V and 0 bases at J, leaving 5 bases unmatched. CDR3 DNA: TGCGCCAGCAGCTTTAATAGCGGGGGGAGCTCCTACAATGAGCAGTTCTTC. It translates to CASSFNSGGSSYNEQFF.

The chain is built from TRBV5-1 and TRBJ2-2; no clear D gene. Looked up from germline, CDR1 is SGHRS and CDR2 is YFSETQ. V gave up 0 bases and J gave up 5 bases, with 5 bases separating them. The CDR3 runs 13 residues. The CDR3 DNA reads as TGCGCCAGCAGCTTGGGTATAACCGGGGAGCTGTTTTTT. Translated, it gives CASSLGITGELFF.

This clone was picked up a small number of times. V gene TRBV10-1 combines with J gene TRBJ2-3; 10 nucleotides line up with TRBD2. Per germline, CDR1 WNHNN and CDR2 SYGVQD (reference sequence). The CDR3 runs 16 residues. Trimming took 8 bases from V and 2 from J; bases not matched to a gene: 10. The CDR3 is CASAPGTSANTDTQYF. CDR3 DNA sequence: TGCGCCAGCGCTCCCGGGACTAGCGCTAACACAGATACGCAGTATTTT.